This is a list of T cell receptor beta chains from one sample in a study of beta chain features in type 1 diabetes. Profiling relied on immunoSEQ multiplex PCR, and the TCRdb table lists in-frame clones only, not all of them. Seen here are approximately 120,000 clones, approximately 15% observed once, and the top ten hold 2% to 3%. Sequencing was performed on central memory CD4+ T cells from blood. These receptors all stem from a young man with type 1 diabetes. CDR3s include the opening cysteine and the closing phenylalanine or tryptophan. D genes are given only for firm matches. Clone size, where shown, is once, few, many, or a class for clones that have expanded.

CAWSRGFPGQNEKLFF	TGTGCCTGGAGTCGGGGATTTCCGGGACAGAATGAAAAACTGTTTTTT	TRBV30	TRBJ1-4	few	TRBD1
CASSLASGEETQYF	TGTGCCAGCAGCTTGGCGTCCGGGGAGGAGACCCAGTACTTC	TRBV5-4	TRBJ2-5	-	-
CAPEGVILNTEAFF	TGTGCCCCTGAAGGGGTCATCCTGAACACTGAAGCTTTCTTT	TRBV21-1	TRBJ1-1	few	-
CASSEQGNYGYTF	TGTGCCAGCAGTGAACAGGGAAACTATGGCTACACCTTC	TRBV6-1	TRBJ1-2	few	-
CASSIGTGVEQYF	TGTGCCAGCTCTATCGGGACAGGGGTCGAGCAGTACTTC	TRBV7-8	TRBJ2-7	-	TRBD1
CASGATGAYQETQYF	TGCGCCAGTGGTGCGACCGGGGCTTACCAAGAGACCCAGTACTTC	TRBV5-1	TRBJ2-5	few	-
CASSPRGINEKLFF	TGTGCCAGCAGTCCCCGTGGGATTAATGAAAAACTGTTTTTT	TRBV27	TRBJ1-4	-	-
CASSWGGVLSYEQYF	TGTGCCAGCAGCTGGGGCGGGGTTCTATCCTACGAGCAGTACTTC	TRBV7-2	TRBJ2-7	many	-
CASSDVRRTDTQYF	TGTGCCAGCAGTGACGTTCGCCGCACAGATACGCAGTATTTT	TRBV2	TRBJ2-3	-	-
CASSPREYQDNEQFF	TGTGCCAGCAGCCCCCGGGAGTACCAGGACAATGAGCAGTTCTTC	TRBV13	TRBJ2-1	many	-
CAWSLSAQAAGYTF	TGTGCCTGGAGTCTGTCTGCACAGGCCGCGGGCTACACCTTC	TRBV30	TRBJ1-2	-	-
CASSRQGTDTQYF	TGTGCCAGCAGCAGGCAGGGGACAGATACGCAGTATTTT	TRBV9	TRBJ2-3	few	-
CASTGLAGGPGEQFF	TGTGCCAGCACCGGGCTAGCGGGAGGGCCTGGTGAGCAGTTCTTC	TRBV9	TRBJ2-1	-	TRBD2
CASRKEHGSYNEQFF	TGTGCCAGTCGTAAGGAGCATGGCTCCTACAATGAGCAGTTCTTC	TRBV19	TRBJ2-1	-	-
CSATLLMNTEAFF	TGCAGCGCCACCTTATTAATGAACACTGAAGCTTTCTTT	TRBV29-1	TRBJ1-1	-	-
CASGAYEQYF	TGTGCCAGTGGGGCCTACGAGCAGTACTTC	TRBV2	TRBJ2-7	few	-
CACPLAGASSTDTQYF	TGTGCCTGTCCGTTAGCGGGAGCGTCTTCCACAGATACGCAGTATTTT	TRBV30	TRBJ2-3	-	TRBD2
CAISESRYYNEQFF	TGTGCCATCAGTGAGTCCCGGTATTACAATGAGCAGTTCTTC	TRBV10-3	TRBJ2-1	few	-
CASLRANVLTF	TGTGCCAGCTTGAGGGCCAACGTCCTGACTTTC	TRBV11-2	TRBJ2-6	-	-
CASSGVQASYEQYF	TGTGCCAGCAGCGGGGTACAGGCGTCCTACGAGCAGTACTTC	TRBV2	TRBJ2-7	-	-
CASGVTYNEQFF	TGTGCCAGCGGGGTAACCTACAATGAGCAGTTCTTC	TRBV6-1	TRBJ2-1	-	-
CASSQSPGGWETQYF	TGCGCCAGCAGCCAATCCCCAGGGGGATGGGAGACCCAGTACTTC	TRBV4-3	TRBJ2-5	few	TRBD1
CASSWGPYGYTF	TGTGCCAGCAGTTGGGGCCCCTATGGCTACACCTTC	TRBV28	TRBJ1-2	few	-
CSVEEQGSYEQYF	TGCAGCGTTGAAGAACAGGGCTCCTACGAGCAGTACTTC	TRBV29-1	TRBJ2-7	few	-
CASSPGQGRGQPQHF	TGTGCCAGCAGCCCGGGGCAGGGTCGCGGTCAGCCCCAGCATTTT	TRBV7-6	TRBJ1-5	-	-
CASSLDDYYVETQYF	TGTGCCAGCAGCTTAGATGACTACTATGTAGAGACCCAGTACTTC	TRBV7-2	TRBJ2-5	-	-
CAISVKGDGNYGYTF	TGTGCCATCAGTGTTAAAGGGGACGGTAACTATGGCTACACCTTC	TRBV10-3	TRBJ1-2	-	-
CASSLSVTGGWYSPLHF	TGTGCCAGCAGTTTATCGGTGACAGGGGGATGGTATTCACCCCTCCACTTT	TRBV27	TRBJ1-6	few	TRBD1
CSLASGNTIYF	TGCAGCCTCGCCTCTGGAAACACCATATATTTT	TRBV29-1	TRBJ1-3	few	-
CASSFGGASDSPLHF	TGTGCCAGCAGCTTCGGCGGGGCCTCAGATTCACCCCTCCACTTT	TRBV7-9	TRBJ1-6	once	-
CASSFQQGAPDTQYF	TGTGCCAGCAGCTTCCAACAGGGGGCCCCAGATACGCAGTATTTT	TRBV7-2	TRBJ2-3	few	TRBD1
CASSDRTSNQPQHF	TGTGCCAGCAGTGATAGGACAAGCAATCAGCCCCAGCATTTT	TRBV2	TRBJ1-5	few	-
CASSLGLAGEETQYF	TGCGCCAGCAGCTTGGGGCTAGCGGGAGAAGAGACCCAGTACTTC	TRBV5-1	TRBJ2-5	-	TRBD2
CASSSLPSGTSYNEQFF	TGTGCCAGCAGCTCCCTCCCAAGCGGGACCTCCTACAATGAGCAGTTCTTC	TRBV11-2	TRBJ2-1	-	TRBD2
CASTLGRFNYGYTF	TGTGCCAGCACCCTTGGCCGGTTTAACTATGGCTACACCTTC	TRBV6-5	TRBJ1-2	-	-
CASSAGQPIYNEQFF	TGTGCCAGCAGCGCAGGACAACCGATCTACAATGAGCAGTTCTTC	TRBV7-2	TRBJ2-1	-	-
CASSVRTGNTEAFF	TGTGCCAGCAGCGTCCGAACAGGGAACACTGAAGCTTTCTTT	TRBV9	TRBJ1-1	-	-
CASSLGISGGTDTQYF	TGTGCCAGCAGCTTAGGTATTAGCGGGGGCACAGATACGCAGTATTTT	TRBV7-2	TRBJ2-3	few	TRBD2
CASSLIGSSEQFF	TGTGCCAGCAGCTTGATTGGGAGCAGCGAGCAGTTCTTC	TRBV11-3	TRBJ2-1	-	-
CASSPQFLHSIAFF	TGCGCCAGCAGCCCCCAATTCTTACATAGTATTGCTTTCTTT	TRBV4-3	TRBJ1-1	-	-
CTSSQDLAGGLLTGGDTQYF	TGCACCAGCAGCCAAGATCTAGCGGGAGGGCTCCTTACGGGAGGAGATACGCAGTATTTT	TRBV1	TRBJ2-3	few	-
CAWSPQNTEAFF	TGTGCCTGGAGCCCCCAAAACACTGAAGCTTTCTTT	TRBV30	TRBJ1-1	few	-
CASSVQAAETQYF	TGTGCCAGCAGCGTTCAGGCGGCGGAGACCCAGTACTTC	TRBV9	TRBJ2-5	-	-
CASSFAGVEREQYF	TGTGCCAGCAGCTTCGCCGGGGTGGAGCGCGAGCAGTACTTC	TRBV5-8	TRBJ2-7	-	-
CASSPGGSVDIQYF	TGTGCCAGCAGCCCGGGTGGGTCCGTTGACATTCAGTACTTC	TRBV5-4	TRBJ2-4	many	-
CASSRETGDTQYF	TGCGCCAGCAGCCGAGAAACGGGGGATACGCAGTATTTT	TRBV4-1	TRBJ2-3	once	-
CASSPAGGNQPQHF	TGTGCCAGCTCACCGGCGGGGGGCAATCAGCCCCAGCATTTT	TRBV18	TRBJ1-5	-	-
CAWNIEGGYTF	TGTGCCTGGAATATCGAGGGGGGCTACACCTTC	TRBV30	TRBJ1-2	few	-
CASSLGTPGQVNSPLHF	TGCGCCAGCAGCTTGGGGACCCCGGGACAGGTCAATTCACCCCTCCACTTT	TRBV5-1	TRBJ1-6	-	TRBD1
CASTFGHRDPSGANVLTF	TGTGCCAGCACCTTTGGGCACAGGGACCCCTCTGGGGCCAACGTCCTGACTTTC	TRBV7-9	TRBJ2-6	few	-
CAWSWDSNQPQHF	TGTGCCTGGAGTTGGGATAGCAATCAGCCCCAGCATTTT	TRBV30	TRBJ1-5	-	-
CASSDAGAQPQHF	TGTGCCAGCAGTGATGCGGGGGCGCAGCCCCAGCATTTT	TRBV2	TRBJ1-5	-	-
CASADSSYEQYF	TGTGCCTCCGCGGACAGCTCCTACGAGCAGTACTTC	TRBV30	TRBJ2-7	few	-
CASSLGLAGLYNEQFF	TGTGCCAGCAGCCTAGGACTAGCGGGGCTCTACAATGAGCAGTTCTTC	TRBV4-2	TRBJ2-1	-	TRBD2